The rows below give T cell receptor beta chains drawn from one sample of a study of regulatory T cells in long-lasting Graves disease. One entry per CDR3 protein, called by TCRdb with MiXCR from the multiplex PCR reads. Here the sample spans around 510,000 distinct CDR3 sequences, around 21% being singletons. This specimen consisted of peripheral blood mononuclear cells (PBMCs), obtained when the disease was refractory, from a patient treated with antithyroid drugs. These receptors originate from a female donor with Graves disease. Both conserved end residues are part of each CDR3. A D gene is named only where the DNA matches it firmly. Clone size is shown for a subset of rows, as once, few, many or a class of expanded clone.

j_gene | d_gene | v_gene | abundance | CDR3aa | CDR3nt
TRBJ1-5 | - | TRBV6-2/TRBV6-3 | many | CASRDSADQPQHF | TGTGCCAGCAGAGACAGTGCCGATCAGCCCCAGCATTTT
TRBJ2-7 | - | TRBV5-1 | many | CASSFGTGEYEQYF | TGCGCCAGCAGCTTCGGGACTGGAGAATACGAGCAGTACTTC
TRBJ2-5 | TRBD1 | TRBV24-1 | many | CATSDFGLTGLWTQYF | TGTGCCACCAGTGATTTTGGGTTGACAGGGTTATGGACCCAGTACTTC
TRBJ1-2 | - | TRBV5-4 | many | CASSVTGSDYGYTF | TGTGCCAGCTCTGTTACAGGCTCGGACTATGGCTACACCTTC
TRBJ2-1 | - | TRBV2 | - | CASSEVGYYNEQFF | TGTGCCAGCAGTGAGGTGGGCTACTACAATGAGCAGTTCTTC
TRBJ1-4 | - | TRBV6-1 | - | CASRPSGLGNEKLFF | TGTGCCAGCAGGCCATCCGGACTGGGGAATGAAAAACTGTTTTTT
TRBJ1-3 | - | TRBV6-1 | - | CASSEAGVPGNTIYF | TGTGCCAGCAGTGAAGCTGGGGTGCCTGGAAACACCATATATTTT
TRBJ1-5 | - | TRBV6-1 | few | CASSEGYNQPQHF | TGTGCCAGCAGTGAAGGTTACAATCAGCCCCAGCATTTT
TRBJ1-2 | - | TRBV14 | few | CASSRQDGYGYTF | TGTGCCAGCAGCCGACAGGACGGGTATGGCTACACCTTC
TRBJ1-2 | TRBD1 | TRBV7-3 | - | CASSLRTGGGYTF | TGTGCCAGCAGCTTAAGGACAGGGGGTGGCTACACCTTC
TRBJ2-4 | - | TRBV6-1 | - | CASQKEAKNIQYF | TGTGCCAGTCAGAAGGAAGCCAAAAACATTCAGTACTTC
TRBJ1-1 | - | TRBV4-1 | - | CASSQEGGAATEAFF | TGCGCCAGCAGCCAAGAGGGCGGGGCCGCCACTGAAGCTTTCTTT
TRBJ1-5 | - | TRBV7-9 | few | CASSLEFSPSDGYNQPQHF | TGTGCCAGCAGCTTAGAATTCTCCCCATCGGACGGTTACAATCAGCCCCAGCATTTT
TRBJ1-2 | - | TRBV4-1 | - | CASSQVISYGYTF | TGCGCCAGCAGCCAAGTGATTTCGTATGGCTACACCTTC
TRBJ2-7 | - | TRBV20-1 | few | CSARASASYEQYF | TGCAGTGCTAGGGCCAGCGCTTCCTACGAGCAGTACTTC
TRBJ2-5 | - | TRBV28 | many | CASSSTTQTQYF | TGTGCCAGCAGTTCCACCACCCAGACCCAGTACTTC
TRBJ2-7 | - | TRBV14 | - | CASSQRDFVFFPDEQYF | TGTGCCAGCAGCCAGAGGGACTTTGTTTTTTTTCCTGACGAGCAGTACTTC
TRBJ1-5 | - | TRBV6-1 | few | CASSESAPQHF | TGTGCCAGCAGTGAGTCGGCGCCCCAGCATTTT
TRBJ2-7 | - | TRBV5-1 | - | CASSWGPYGYEQYF | TGCGCCAGCAGCTGGGGACCTTACGGGTACGAGCAGTACTTC
TRBJ1-1 | TRBD1 | TRBV28 | many | CASSLGQGWMNTEAFF | TGTGCCAGCAGTCTAGGACAGGGCTGGATGAACACTGAAGCTTTCTTT
TRBJ2-7 | TRBD2 | TRBV12-3/TRBV12-4 | many | CASRGGSGIKQYF | TGTGCCAGTAGGGGGGGTAGCGGGATCAAGCAGTACTTC
TRBJ2-2 | TRBD1 | TRBV20-1 | few | CSATDRVLAGELFF | TGCAGTGCAACGGACAGGGTTTTGGCCGGGGAGCTGTTTTTT
TRBJ1-1 | - | TRBV7-2 | - | CASSSAMNPEAFF | TGTGCCAGCAGCTCAGCTATGAACCCTGAAGCTTTCTTT
TRBJ1-5 | - | TRBV28 | many | CASSPRKSDGNQPQHF | TGTGCCAGCAGTCCCCGTAAGTCGGACGGCAATCAGCCCCAGCATTTT
TRBJ2-3 | - | TRBV29-1 | - | CSLSSQSFGTDTQYF | TGCAGTCTATCTTCACAAAGTTTTGGCACAGATACGCAGTATTTT
TRBJ1-2 | TRBD1 | TRBV9 | - | CASSGGQGHRYGYTF | TGTGCCAGCAGCGGAGGACAGGGGCATCGATATGGCTACACCTTC